This is a list of T cell receptor beta chains from one sample in a study of T cells in localized non-small cell lung cancer. Measured with immunoSEQ multiplex PCR; TCRdb has only the in-frame clones, and not every one. This table holds roughly 17,000 clones, roughly four fifths found once. The source material was peripheral blood, sampled before any cancer treatment. The receptor source for this set is an older female donor with stage I lung adenocarcinoma. Both conserved end residues are part of each CDR3. Fields, in order: D gene, V gene, clone size, CDR3 length, J gene, CDR3 DNA, CDR3 protein. A D gene is named only where the DNA matches it firmly. Part of the rows lack a size; the others show once, few, many or a class for expanded clones.

d_gene: NA; v_gene: TRBV18; abundance: NA; len: 16; j_gene: TRBJ1-5; CDR3nt: TGTGCCAGCTCACCATTCGACAGCACAGTCGGTCAGCCCCAGCATTTT; CDR3aa: CASSPFDSTVGQPQHF
d_gene: TRBD1; v_gene: TRBV19; abundance: NA; len: 15; j_gene: TRBJ2-3; CDR3nt: TGTGCCAGTAGTACATGGACAGGAAGCACAGATACGCAGTATTTT; CDR3aa: CASSTWTGSTDTQYF
d_gene: NA; v_gene: TRBV28; abundance: NA; len: 15; j_gene: TRBJ1-1; CDR3nt: TGTGCCAGCAGTTCGACTGGCAGTTGGGGCACTGAAGCTTTCTTT; CDR3aa: CASSSTGSWGTEAFF
d_gene: TRBD1; v_gene: TRBV5-1; abundance: NA; len: 13; j_gene: TRBJ1-2; CDR3nt: TGCGCCAGCAGCTTTCAGGGGGCTAACGGCTACACCTTC; CDR3aa: CASSFQGANGYTF
d_gene: NA; v_gene: TRBV4-1; abundance: NA; len: 17; j_gene: TRBJ1-2; CDR3nt: TGCGCCAGCAGCTGGGGAGGGGGGCGCGGTCCGTCTGGCGGCTACACCTTC; CDR3aa: CASSWGGGRGPSGGYTF
d_gene: NA; v_gene: TRBV6-6; abundance: NA; len: 13; j_gene: TRBJ1-2; CDR3nt: TGTGCCAGCACTCGAGGCGGAAGTTATGGCTACACCTTC; CDR3aa: CASTRGGSYGYTF
d_gene: NA; v_gene: TRBV5-6; abundance: NA; len: 16; j_gene: TRBJ1-5; CDR3nt: TGTGCCAGCAGCTTGGGGAGCTATTGGAGCAATCAGCCCCAGCATTTT; CDR3aa: CASSLGSYWSNQPQHF
d_gene: NA; v_gene: TRBV6-5; abundance: NA; len: 13; j_gene: TRBJ1-6; CDR3nt: TGTGCCAGCAGGACGGATTATAATTCACCCCTCCACTTT; CDR3aa: CASRTDYNSPLHF
d_gene: TRBD1; v_gene: TRBV28; abundance: NA; len: 13; j_gene: TRBJ1-1; CDR3nt: TGTGCCAGCAGCCCACCGACCACAGGGGCAGCTTTCTTT; CDR3aa: CASSPPTTGAAFF
d_gene: NA; v_gene: TRBV2; abundance: NA; len: 13; j_gene: TRBJ1-6; CDR3nt: TGTGCCAGCAGATTCTCCTATAATTCACCCCTCCACTTT; CDR3aa: CASRFSYNSPLHF
d_gene: NA; v_gene: TRBV27; abundance: NA; len: 13; j_gene: TRBJ1-2; CDR3nt: TGTGCCTTTTCGACGGGGGGTTTCTATGGCTACACCTTC; CDR3aa: CAFSTGGFYGYTF
d_gene: NA; v_gene: TRBV14; abundance: NA; len: 16; j_gene: TRBJ2-7; CDR3nt: TGTGCCAGCAGCCAAGTTAGTCCCGGGGTCGTCTACGAGCAGTACTTC; CDR3aa: CASSQVSPGVVYEQYF
d_gene: NA; v_gene: TRBV29-1; abundance: few; len: 11; j_gene: TRBJ1-1; CDR3nt: TGCAGCGTGAGAGGAAACACTGAAGCTTTCTTT; CDR3aa: CSVRGNTEAFF
d_gene: NA; v_gene: TRBV7-9; abundance: NA; len: 12; j_gene: TRBJ1-2; CDR3nt: TGTGCCAGCAGCCTCCTCAACTATGGCTACACCTTC; CDR3aa: CASSLLNYGYTF
d_gene: NA; v_gene: TRBV28; abundance: few; len: 14; j_gene: TRBJ1-6; CDR3nt: TGTGCCAGCAAAGGGGGATCAGGCGTCTCACCCCTCCACTTT; CDR3aa: CASKGGSGVSPLHF
d_gene: NA; v_gene: TRBV19; abundance: NA; len: 17; j_gene: TRBJ2-2; CDR3nt: TGTGCCAGTAGTAGTCTGGCGGCAACCACGAACACCGGGGAGCTGTTTTTT; CDR3aa: CASSSLAATTNTGELFF
d_gene: NA; v_gene: TRBV27; abundance: NA; len: 14; j_gene: TRBJ1-2; CDR3nt: TGTGCCAGCAGTCCCTCACAAAGGAGGGAAGGCTACACCTTC; CDR3aa: CASSPSQRREGYTF
d_gene: NA; v_gene: TRBV14; abundance: once; len: 13; j_gene: TRBJ1-1; CDR3nt: TGTGCCAGCAGCCAGGGGCCGAACACTGAAGCTTTCTTT; CDR3aa: CASSQGPNTEAFF
d_gene: NA; v_gene: TRBV18; abundance: NA; len: 11; j_gene: TRBJ2-5; CDR3nt: TGTGCCAGCTCAAACCAAGAGACCCAGTACTTC; CDR3aa: CASSNQETQYF
d_gene: TRBD2; v_gene: TRBV7-9; abundance: NA; len: 19; j_gene: TRBJ2-1; CDR3nt: TGTGCCAGCAGACCACTTCGCCCCAGCGGGGGGAGTCCCTACAATGAGCAGTTCTTC; CDR3aa: CASRPLRPSGGSPYNEQFF
d_gene: NA; v_gene: TRBV7-9; abundance: NA; len: 17; j_gene: TRBJ2-7; CDR3nt: TGTGCCAGCAGCTCCTTCCAAGCGGCCAGGAGCTCCTACGAGCAGTACTTC; CDR3aa: CASSSFQAARSSYEQYF
d_gene: NA; v_gene: TRBV11-2; abundance: once; len: 11; j_gene: TRBJ1-1; CDR3nt: TGTGCCAGCAGCCCAAATTGGGGAGCTTTCTTT; CDR3aa: CASSPNWGAFF
d_gene: TRBD1; v_gene: TRBV30; abundance: once; len: 12; j_gene: TRBJ2-3; CDR3nt: TGTGCCTGGAGGGGGGGACAGGGGGCGCAGTATTTT; CDR3aa: CAWRGGQGAQYF
d_gene: TRBD1; v_gene: TRBV5-1; abundance: few; len: 15; j_gene: TRBJ2-2; CDR3nt: TGCGCCAGCAGCCTCACGACAGGGGGCACCGGGGAGCTGTTTTTT; CDR3aa: CASSLTTGGTGELFF
d_gene: NA; v_gene: TRBV2; abundance: NA; len: 13; j_gene: TRBJ1-2; CDR3nt: TGTGCCAGCAGTTATACACCTAACTATGGCTACACCTTC; CDR3aa: CASSYTPNYGYTF
d_gene: NA; v_gene: TRBV30; abundance: NA; len: 12; j_gene: TRBJ2-7; CDR3nt: TGTGCCTGGAGTAGTTGGGGCTACGAGCAGTACTTC; CDR3aa: CAWSSWGYEQYF
d_gene: NA; v_gene: TRBV15; abundance: NA; len: 15; j_gene: TRBJ2-7; CDR3nt: TGTGCCACCAGCAGAGACCGACTAAGATCCTACGAGCAGTACTTC; CDR3aa: CATSRDRLRSYEQYF
d_gene: NA; v_gene: TRBV18; abundance: few; len: 15; j_gene: TRBJ1-3; CDR3nt: TGTGCCAGCTCACCAGGACAGTACTCTGGAAACACCATATATTTT; CDR3aa: CASSPGQYSGNTIYF
d_gene: NA; v_gene: TRBV10-2; abundance: NA; len: 15; j_gene: TRBJ2-3; CDR3nt: TGCGCCAGCAGTGAGTTCCTACAGGTAGGAGATACGCAGTATTTT; CDR3aa: CASSEFLQVGDTQYF
d_gene: TRBD1; v_gene: TRBV9; abundance: NA; len: 14; j_gene: TRBJ2-1; CDR3nt: TGTGCCAGCAGCGGCGGGACAGGGGGCAATGAGCAGTTCTTC; CDR3aa: CASSGGTGGNEQFF
d_gene: TRBD1; v_gene: TRBV6-1; abundance: NA; len: 14; j_gene: TRBJ1-2; CDR3nt: TGTGCCAGCGGGGACAGACAAGGGAACTATGGCTACACCTTC; CDR3aa: CASGDRQGNYGYTF
d_gene: NA; v_gene: TRBV7-9; abundance: NA; len: 16; j_gene: TRBJ1-3; CDR3nt: TGTGCCAGCAGCTTATCCGGCGAAAGCTCTGGAAACACCATATATTTT; CDR3aa: CASSLSGESSGNTIYF
d_gene: NA; v_gene: TRBV6-4; abundance: NA; len: 13; j_gene: TRBJ1-3; CDR3nt: TGTGCCAGCAGTGAAAGTCCGGGAAACACCATATATTTT; CDR3aa: CASSESPGNTIYF
d_gene: TRBD1; v_gene: TRBV6-1; abundance: NA; len: 13; j_gene: TRBJ1-1; CDR3nt: TGTGCCAGCACCATACAGGGGGACACTGAAGCTTTCTTT; CDR3aa: CASTIQGDTEAFF
d_gene: NA; v_gene: TRBV10-2; abundance: few; len: 16; j_gene: TRBJ1-1; CDR3nt: TGCGCCAGCAGGGACGGACACGTGGGATGGGACACTGAAGCTTTCTTT; CDR3aa: CASRDGHVGWDTEAFF
d_gene: NA; v_gene: TRBV18; abundance: NA; len: 15; j_gene: TRBJ2-1; CDR3nt: TGTGCCAGCTCACCTGTACAGCAAACCTACAATGAGCAGTTCTTC; CDR3aa: CASSPVQQTYNEQFF
d_gene: TRBD1; v_gene: TRBV19; abundance: NA; len: 15; j_gene: TRBJ1-1; CDR3nt: TGTGCCAGTAGTGCCGACAGGGGTTTAGGAACTGAAGCTTTCTTT; CDR3aa: CASSADRGLGTEAFF
d_gene: NA; v_gene: TRBV30; abundance: NA; len: 15; j_gene: TRBJ1-2; CDR3nt: TGTGCCTGGAGCAACTGGGACACGCCGACGCGTGGCTACACCTTC; CDR3aa: CAWSNWDTPTRGYTF
d_gene: NA; v_gene: TRBV21-1; abundance: NA; len: 16; j_gene: TRBJ1-1; CDR3nt: TGTGCCAGCAGCAAAGACCCCAGGGGGCGCAACACTGAAGCTTTCTTT; CDR3aa: CASSKDPRGRNTEAFF